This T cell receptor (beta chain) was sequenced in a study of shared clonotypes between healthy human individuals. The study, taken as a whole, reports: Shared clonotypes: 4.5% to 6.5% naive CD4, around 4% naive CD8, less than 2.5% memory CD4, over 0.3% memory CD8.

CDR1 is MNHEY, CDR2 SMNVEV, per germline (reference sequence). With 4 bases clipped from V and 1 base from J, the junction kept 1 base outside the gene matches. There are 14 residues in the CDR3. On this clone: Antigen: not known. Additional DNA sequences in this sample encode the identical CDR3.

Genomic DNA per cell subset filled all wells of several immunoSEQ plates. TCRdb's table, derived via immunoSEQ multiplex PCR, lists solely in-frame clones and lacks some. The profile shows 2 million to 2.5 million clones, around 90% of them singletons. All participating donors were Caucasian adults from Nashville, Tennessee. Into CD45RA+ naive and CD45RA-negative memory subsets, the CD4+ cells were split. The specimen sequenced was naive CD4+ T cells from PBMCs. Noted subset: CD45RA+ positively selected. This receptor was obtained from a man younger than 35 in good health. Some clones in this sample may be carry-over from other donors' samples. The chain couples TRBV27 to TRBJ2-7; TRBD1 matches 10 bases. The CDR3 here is CASSSDRGSYEQYF. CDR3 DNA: TGTGCCAGCAGTTCGGACAGGGGGTCCTACGAGCAGTACTTC.